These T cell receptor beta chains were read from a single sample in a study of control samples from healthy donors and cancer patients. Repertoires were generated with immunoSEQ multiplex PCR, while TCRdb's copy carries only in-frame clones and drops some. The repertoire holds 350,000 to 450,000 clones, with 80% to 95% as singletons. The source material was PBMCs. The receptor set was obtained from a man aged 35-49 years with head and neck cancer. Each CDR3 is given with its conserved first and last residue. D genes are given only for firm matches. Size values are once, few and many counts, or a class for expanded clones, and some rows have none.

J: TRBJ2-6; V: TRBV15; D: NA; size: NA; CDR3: CATSASLTGPGANVLTF; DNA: TGTGCCACCAGTGCGAGCTTAACAGGGCCTGGGGCCAACGTCCTGACTTTC
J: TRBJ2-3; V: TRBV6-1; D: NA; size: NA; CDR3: CASSEQGQATDTQYF; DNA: TGTGCCAGCAGTGAACAGGGGCAGGCCACAGATACGCAGTATTTT
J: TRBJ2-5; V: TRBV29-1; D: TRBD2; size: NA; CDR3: CSVAGSGGTQYF; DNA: TGCAGCGTCGCCGGATCGGGGGGGACCCAGTACTTC
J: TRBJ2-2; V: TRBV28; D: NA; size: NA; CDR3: CASTSWEAGELFF; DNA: TGTGCCAGCACTTCTTGGGAGGCCGGGGAGCTGTTTTTT
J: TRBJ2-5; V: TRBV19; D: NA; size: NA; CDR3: CASSMQGDETQYF; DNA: TGTGCCAGTAGTATGCAGGGAGATGAGACCCAGTACTTC
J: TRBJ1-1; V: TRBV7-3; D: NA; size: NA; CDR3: CASSIQGNTEAFF; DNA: TGTGCCAGCAGCATACAGGGGAACACTGAAGCTTTCTTT
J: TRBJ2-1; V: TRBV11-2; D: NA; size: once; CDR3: CASSLGGLPSNEQFF; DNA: TGTGCCAGCAGCTTAGGCGGACTCCCGAGCAATGAGCAGTTCTTC
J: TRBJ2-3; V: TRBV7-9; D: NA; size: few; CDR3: CASSFPTDTQYF; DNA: TGTGCCAGCAGCTTCCCCACAGATACGCAGTATTTT
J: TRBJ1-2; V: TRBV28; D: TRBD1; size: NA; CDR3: CASRLTGNYGYTF; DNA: TGTGCCAGCAGATTGACAGGGAACTATGGCTACACCTTC
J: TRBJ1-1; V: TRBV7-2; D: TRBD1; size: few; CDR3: CASSLNRGTVAAFF; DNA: TGTGCCAGCAGCTTAAACAGGGGAACTGTAGCAGCTTTCTTT
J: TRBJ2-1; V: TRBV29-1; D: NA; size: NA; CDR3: CSVEDTLGEQFF; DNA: TGCAGCGTTGAAGATACCCTTGGTGAGCAGTTCTTC
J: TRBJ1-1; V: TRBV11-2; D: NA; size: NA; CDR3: CASSRLPGVVWNTEAFF; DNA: TGTGCCAGCAGCCGACTCCCGGGCGTGGTTTGGAACACTGAAGCTTTCTTT
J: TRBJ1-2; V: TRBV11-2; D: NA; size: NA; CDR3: CASSLDQETNYGYTF; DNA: TGTGCCAGCAGCTTGGATCAGGAGACTAACTATGGCTACACCTTC
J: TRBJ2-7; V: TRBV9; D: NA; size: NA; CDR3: CASSVGPGAYEQYF; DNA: TGTGCCAGCAGCGTAGGCCCAGGGGCTTACGAGCAGTACTTC
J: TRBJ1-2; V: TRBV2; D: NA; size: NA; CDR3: CASSPGRVEDYGYTF; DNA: TGTGCCAGCAGCCCCGGGAGGGTAGAGGACTATGGCTACACCTTC
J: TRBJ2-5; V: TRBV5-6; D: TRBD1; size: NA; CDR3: CASSPGTGGWETQYF; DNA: TGTGCCAGCAGCCCTGGGACAGGGGGATGGGAGACCCAGTACTTC
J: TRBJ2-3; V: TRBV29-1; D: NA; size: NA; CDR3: CSGSTSRGDTQYF; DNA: TGCAGCGGCTCGACTAGTCGGGGCGATACGCAGTATTTT
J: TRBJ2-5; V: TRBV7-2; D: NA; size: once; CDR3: CASSLEVGETQYF; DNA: TGTGCCAGCAGCTTAGAGGTTGGGGAGACCCAGTACTTC
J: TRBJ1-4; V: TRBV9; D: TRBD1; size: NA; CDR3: CASSATGGNEKLFF; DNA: TGTGCCAGCAGCGCCACAGGGGGCAATGAAAAACTGTTTTTT
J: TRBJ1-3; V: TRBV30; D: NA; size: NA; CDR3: CAWSYPNTIYF; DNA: TGTGCCTGGAGTTACCCCAACACCATATATTTT
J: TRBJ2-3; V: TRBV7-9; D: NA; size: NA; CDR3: CASSPAGVSTDTQYF; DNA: TGTGCCAGCAGCCCCGCTGGAGTAAGCACAGATACGCAGTATTTT
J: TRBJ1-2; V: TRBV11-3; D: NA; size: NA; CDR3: CASSFLPGGYGYTF; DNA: TGTGCCAGCAGCTTTCTCCCAGGAGGCTATGGCTACACCTTC
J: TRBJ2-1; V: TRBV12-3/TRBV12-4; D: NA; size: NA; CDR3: CASSPLYEQFF; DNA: TGTGCCAGCAGTCCCCTATATGAGCAGTTCTTC
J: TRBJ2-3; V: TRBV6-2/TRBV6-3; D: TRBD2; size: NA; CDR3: CASSRLAGGTDTQYF; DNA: TGTGCCAGCAGTCGACTAGCGGGGGGCACAGATACGCAGTATTTT
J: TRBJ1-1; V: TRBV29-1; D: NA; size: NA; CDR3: CSAYGGNTEAFF; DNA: TGCAGCGCGTACGGGGGGAACACTGAAGCTTTCTTT
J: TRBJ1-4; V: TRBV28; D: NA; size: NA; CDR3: CASSLVHLNEKLFF; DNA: TGTGCCAGCAGTTTAGTTCACCTTAATGAAAAACTGTTTTTT
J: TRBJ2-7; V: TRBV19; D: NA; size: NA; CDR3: CASSNRITYEQYF; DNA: TGTGCCAGTAGTAACAGGATCACCTACGAGCAGTACTTC
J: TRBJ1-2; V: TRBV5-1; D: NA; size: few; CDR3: CASSFGLTDGYTF; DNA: TGCGCCAGCAGCTTTGGCCTGACGGATGGCTACACCTTC
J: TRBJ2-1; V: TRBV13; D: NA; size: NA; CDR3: CASSPGGGGSYNEQFF; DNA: TGTGCCAGCAGCCCCGGGGGAGGGGGCTCCTACAATGAGCAGTTCTTC
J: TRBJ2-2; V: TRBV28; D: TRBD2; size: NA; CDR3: CASSPPSGSSTGELFF; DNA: TGTGCCAGCAGCCCCCCTAGCGGGAGTTCCACCGGGGAGCTGTTTTTT
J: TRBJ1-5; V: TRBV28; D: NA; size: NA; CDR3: CASSYGQGRDQPQHF; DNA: TGTGCCAGCAGTTATGGCCAGGGAAGGGATCAGCCCCAGCATTTT
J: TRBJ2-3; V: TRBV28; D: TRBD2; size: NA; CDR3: CASEKETSGYSSTDTQYF; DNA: TGTGCCAGCGAGAAAGAGACTAGCGGCTATTCTAGCACAGATACGCAGTATTTT
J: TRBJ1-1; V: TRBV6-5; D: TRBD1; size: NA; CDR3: CASSYDRDGTEAFF; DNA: TGTGCCAGCAGTTACGACAGGGATGGTACTGAAGCTTTCTTT
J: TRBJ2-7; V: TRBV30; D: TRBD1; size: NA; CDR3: CAWSSTGANFYEQYF; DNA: TGTGCCTGGAGTTCGACAGGGGCCAACTTCTACGAGCAGTACTTC
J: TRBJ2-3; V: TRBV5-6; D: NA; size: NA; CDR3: CASSLTFSTDTQYF; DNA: TGTGCCAGCAGCTTAACATTCAGCACAGATACGCAGTATTTT
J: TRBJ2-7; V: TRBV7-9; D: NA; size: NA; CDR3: CASYSPGSYEQYF; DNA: TGTGCCAGCTACTCTCCGGGATCCTACGAGCAGTACTTC
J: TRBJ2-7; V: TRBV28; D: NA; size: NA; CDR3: CASRQGPYEQYF; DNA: TGTGCCAGCAGGCAGGGGCCCTACGAGCAGTACTTC
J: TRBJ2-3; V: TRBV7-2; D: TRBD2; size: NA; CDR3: CASSTTGTSGRPSTDTQYF; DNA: TGTGCCAGCAGCACAACCGGGACTAGCGGGAGGCCTAGCACAGATACGCAGTATTTT
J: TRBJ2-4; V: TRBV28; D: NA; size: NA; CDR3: CASSTRTIRDKNIQYF; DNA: TGTGCCAGCAGTACTAGGACAATTAGGGACAAAAACATTCAGTACTTC
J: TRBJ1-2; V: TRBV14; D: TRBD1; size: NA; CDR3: CASSQDGRGQGYTF; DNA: TGTGCCAGCAGCCAAGACGGCAGGGGGCAAGGCTACACCTTC